The 17 T cell receptor beta chains below were found in one sample sequenced in a study of T-cell reconstitution after alpha-beta-depleted transplantation in children. The authors prepared the TCRbeta library with unique molecular identifiers. From the PCR reads, TCRdb called clonotypes with MiXCR, one entry per CDR3 protein. Here the sample spans about 460,000 distinct CDR3 sequences, 8% to 11% being singletons. The source material was PBMCs, sampled before TCRalphabeta/CD19-depleted stem cell transplant. These receptors were taken from a child under 10 years old with inherited bone marrow failure, due to receive a stem cell transplant.

The DNA for the CDR3 is TGTGCCAGCAGCCCACGAGGGGGCGGGCAAGAGACCCAGTACTTC. Its translation is CASSPRGGGQETQYF. The rearrangement joins TRBV5-4 to TRBJ2-5, with 7 bases fitting TRBD1. Losses at the gene ends were 4 bases for V and 2 bases for J; bases not matched to a gene: 8. Germline values: CDR1 SGHNT, CDR2 YYREEE (reference sequence). The CDR3 extends over 15 amino acids.

The gene calls are TRBV3-1 and TRBJ2-7, with TRBD2 identical over 9 bases. Germline V gives CDR1 LGHDT, CDR2 YNNKEL (reference sequence). Germline trimming cut 0 bases from V and 6 bases from J; bases unmatched to any gene: 6. The CDR3 runs to 15 residues. The CDR3 is CASSQDYLAGREQYF. In DNA form, the CDR3 reads TGTGCCAGCAGCCAAGATTACCTAGCGGGACGCGAGCAGTACTTC.

This clonotype was recorded many times. J is TRBJ2-7 and V is TRBV29-1, with 10 bases that match TRBD2. There are 12 residues in the CDR3. CDR1 and CDR2 (germline): SQVTM, ANQGSEA. Germline trimming cut 4 bases from V and 5 bases from J; bases unmatched to any gene: 2. For the CDR3, the DNA is TGCAGCGTTGGGCTAGCGGGAGACGAGCAGTACTTC. Protein: CSVGLAGDEQYF.

This clonotype was counted many times. This chain joins TRBV29-1 and TRBJ2-5; D is possibly TRBD2 (6 bases). CDR1 and CDR2 (germline): SQVTM, ANQGSEA. The ends were cut back, 5 bases at V and 5 bases at J, with 15 bases in the middle. The CDR3 covers 13 residues. Written as DNA, the CDR3 is TGCAGCGTTAGACTAGTTCTCGCGGAGACCCAGTACTTC. Its translation: CSVRLVLAETQYF.

This sequence joins TRBV20-1 and TRBJ2-1; 9 bases match TRBD2. Germline loops: CDR1 DFQATT, CDR2 SNEGSKA (reference sequence). The CDR3 is made up of 14 amino acids. CDR3 nucleotide sequence: TGCAGCGCGAGGACTAGCGCTGCCTACAATGAGCAGTTCTTC. This translates into CSARTSAAYNEQFF.

V and J are TRBV7-2 and TRBJ2-1; tentatively, D is TRBD2 (5 bases). The CDR3 consists of 17 residues. V lost 0 bases and J lost 0, with 12 bases in between. From germline, CDR1 is SGHTA and CDR2 FQGNSA. The DNA for the CDR3 is TGTGCCAGCAGCTTAGCCGCGCGGGTGAGCTCCTACAATGAGCAGTTCTTC. Protein product: CASSLAARVSSYNEQFF. The full variable domain, rest sourced from reference TRBV7-2 and TRBJ2-1, is GAGVSQSPSNKVTEKGKDVELRCDPISGHTALYWYRQSLGQGLEFLIYFQGNSAPDKSGLPSDRFSAERTGGSVSTLTIQRTQQEDSAVYLCASSLAARVSSYNEQFFGPGTRLTVL.

This clonotype was counted only a few times. V and J are TRBV18 and TRBJ1-4, with D uncertain. The germline gives CDR1 KGHSH, CDR2 LQKENI. V shed 3 bases and J shed 4 bases, with 15 bases lying between them. The CDR3 is 16 amino acids. CDR3 protein: CASSPNPQLRNEKLFF. The CDR3 DNA follows: TGTGCCAGCTCACCGAACCCACAGCTTCGTAATGAAAAACTGTTTTTT.

This clonotype was found many times. CDR3 bases: TGTGCCAGCAGTTTACCCATGGCCTCCTACGAGCAGTACTTC. Translation: CASSLPMASYEQYF. V is TRBV28 and J is TRBJ2-7, with no clear D. Germline CDR1 reads MDHEN; CDR2 reads SYDVKM. CDR3 length: 14 residues. V lost 2 bases to trimming and J lost 0 bases, with 8 bases between them.

This clonotype was recorded at least ten times. The chain combines TRBV11-2 with TRBJ2-2; no definite D call. The ends were cut back, 1 base at V and 0 bases at J, with 6 bases in the middle. Germline V gene data show CDR1 as SGHAT and CDR2 as FQNNGV. CDR3 length: 15 amino acids. CDR3 bases: TGTGCCAGCAGCTTAGCACCAACGAACACCGGGGAGCTGTTTTTT. Protein sequence: CASSLAPTNTGELFF. The complete variable domain, with remaining parts taken from reference TRBV11-2 and TRBJ2-2, reads EAGVAQSPRYKIIEKRQSVAFWCNPISGHATLYWYQQILGQGPKLLIQFQNNGVVDDSQLPKDRFSAERLKGVDSTLKIQPAKLEDSAVYLCASSLAPTNTGELFFGEGSRLTVL.

This clonotype was seen at least ten times. CDR3: CASSFTFAYEQYF. Here the CDR3 DNA reads TGTGCCAGCAGCTTTACGTTCGCCTACGAGCAGTACTTC. V usage is TRBV5-6 and J usage is TRBJ2-7; no clear D gene. There are 13 residues in the CDR3. Trimming cost V 2 bases and J 2 bases, with 8 bases left between them. The V gene's germline CDR1 is SGHDT and CDR2 YYEEEE.

V gene TRBV4-1 combines with J gene TRBJ2-7; D is possibly TRBD2 (5 bases). V gave up 0 bases and J gave up 3 bases, with 21 bases separating them. The CDR3 has 18 residues. Germline assignment: CDR1 MGHRA and CDR2 YSYEKL. The CDR3 sequence: CASSQESPADSDYYEQYF. For the CDR3, the DNA is TGCGCCAGCAGCCAAGAATCGCCGGCTGATTCTGACTACTACGAGCAGTACTTC.

This clonotype was observed at least ten times. V gene TRBV7-8 combines with J gene TRBJ1-6; D uncertain. Germline CDR1 is SGHVS and CDR2 is FQNEAQ. The CDR3 runs 14 residues. Between the trimmed V and J ends, which lost 2 bases and 6 bases, there was a span of 8 bases. The DNA of the CDR3 is TGTGCCAGCAGCTTATTACCGATTAATTCACCCCTCCACTTT. Translation: CASSLLPINSPLHF.

This clonotype was detected many times. The gene calls are TRBV29-1 and TRBJ1-1, with D hard to call. CDR1 SQVTM and CDR2 ANQGSEA come from the germline V gene. The CDR3 length is 12 residues. The V gene lost 4 bases and the J gene lost 6 bases, with 12 bases spanning the gap. The CDR3 region is CSVGRRVAEAFF. Written as DNA, the CDR3 is TGCAGCGTTGGAAGGAGGGTCGCTGAAGCTTTCTTT.

This clonotype has at least ten counts. V and J are TRBV5-5 and TRBJ2-7; no definite D call. Trimming took off 0 bases at V and 3 bases at J, with 7 bases between the two ends. Germline lookup yields CDR1 SGHKS and CDR2 YYEKEE (reference sequence). The CDR3 sequence is 13 residues long. CDR3 bases: TGTGCCAGCAGCTTGGATTGGGGCTACGAGCAGTACTTC. Protein sequence: CASSLDWGYEQYF.

This clonotype was picked up many times. The chain combines TRBV5-1 with TRBJ2-6, with 7 bases aligning to TRBD2. There are 15 residues in the CDR3. V dropped 5 bases and J dropped 0; count of bases not matched to a gene: 2. Germline CDR1 SGHRS, CDR2 YFSETQ. The DNA of the CDR3 is TGCGCCAGCAGTCCGGGGGGCTCTGGGGCCAACGTCCTGACTTTC. Protein: CASSPGGSGANVLTF.

In regard to this clonotype: As the CDR3 is not closed by the conserved phenylalanine or tryptophan, this likely results from a read error. The rearrangement uses TRBV20-1 and TRBJ2-7; 8 nucleotides agree with TRBD1. The V gene's germline CDR1 is DFQATT and CDR2 SNEGSKA (reference sequence). This CDR3 is 13 amino acids long. J was trimmed by 3 bases and V by 5 bases; bases with no gene match: 6. In DNA, the CDR3 is TGCAGTGCTCCAGGACAGGGTGACTACGAGCAGTACTTG. Translating gives CSAPGQGDYEQYL.

The table lists this clonotype with many counts. The CDR3 region has the DNA TGCAGCGTAATTGCAGGGGCCAAAAACATTCAGTACTTC. This gives the protein CSVIAGAKNIQYF. The chain joins TRBV29-1 to TRBJ2-4; TRBD1 might be the D (5 bases). CDR1 SQVTM and CDR2 ANQGSEA come from the germline V gene. The CDR3 extends over 13 amino acids. Trimming pared 6 bases from V and 1 base from J, leaving 10 bases between.